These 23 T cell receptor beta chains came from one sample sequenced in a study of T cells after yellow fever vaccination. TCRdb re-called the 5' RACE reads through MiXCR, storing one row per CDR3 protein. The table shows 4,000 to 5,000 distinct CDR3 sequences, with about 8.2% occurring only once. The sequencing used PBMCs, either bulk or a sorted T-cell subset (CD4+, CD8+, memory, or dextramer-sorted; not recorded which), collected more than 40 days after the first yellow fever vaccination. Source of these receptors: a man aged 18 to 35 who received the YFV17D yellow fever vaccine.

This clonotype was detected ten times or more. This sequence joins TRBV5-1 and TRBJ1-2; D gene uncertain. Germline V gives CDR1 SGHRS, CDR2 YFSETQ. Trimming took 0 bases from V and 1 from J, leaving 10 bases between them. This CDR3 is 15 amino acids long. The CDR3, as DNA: TGCGCCAGCAGCTTGGGAGATTCCCGTAACTATGGCTACACCTTC. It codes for CASSLGDSRNYGYTF.

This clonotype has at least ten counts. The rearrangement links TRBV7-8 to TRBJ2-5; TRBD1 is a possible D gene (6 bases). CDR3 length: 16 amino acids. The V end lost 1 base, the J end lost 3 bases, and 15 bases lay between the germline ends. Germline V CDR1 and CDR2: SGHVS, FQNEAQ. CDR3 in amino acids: CASSLGPGVSEETQYF. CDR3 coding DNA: TGTGCCAGCAGCTTAGGGCCAGGGGTGTCGGAAGAGACCCAGTACTTC. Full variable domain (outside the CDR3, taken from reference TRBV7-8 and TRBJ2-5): GAGVSQSPRYKVAKRGQDVALRCDPISGHVSLFWYQQALGQGPEFLTYFQNEAQLDKSGLPSDRFFAERPEGSVSTLKIQRTQQEDSAVYLCASSLGPGVSEETQYFGPGTRLLVL.

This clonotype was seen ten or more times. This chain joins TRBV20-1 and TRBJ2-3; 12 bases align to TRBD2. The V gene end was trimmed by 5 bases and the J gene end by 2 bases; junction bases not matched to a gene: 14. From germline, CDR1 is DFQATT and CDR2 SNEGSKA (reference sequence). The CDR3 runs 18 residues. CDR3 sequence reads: CSAYELAGGLGVTDTQYF. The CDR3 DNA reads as TGCAGTGCTTACGAACTAGCGGGGGGTTTGGGGGTCACAGATACGCAGTATTTT.

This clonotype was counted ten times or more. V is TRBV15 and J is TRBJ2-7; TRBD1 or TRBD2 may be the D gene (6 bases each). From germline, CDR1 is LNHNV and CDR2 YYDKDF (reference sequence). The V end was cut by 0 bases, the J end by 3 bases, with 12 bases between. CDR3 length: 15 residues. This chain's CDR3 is CATSRDRGLGYEQYF. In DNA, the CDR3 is TGTGCCACCAGCAGAGATCGGGGGCTTGGCTACGAGCAGTACTTC.

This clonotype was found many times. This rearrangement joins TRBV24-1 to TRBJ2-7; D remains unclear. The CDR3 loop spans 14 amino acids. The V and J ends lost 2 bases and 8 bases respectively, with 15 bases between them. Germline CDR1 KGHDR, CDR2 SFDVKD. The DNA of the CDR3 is TGTGCCACCAGTGATTCCGAGGACCCTATTAAGCAGTACTTC. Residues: CATSDSEDPIKQYF.

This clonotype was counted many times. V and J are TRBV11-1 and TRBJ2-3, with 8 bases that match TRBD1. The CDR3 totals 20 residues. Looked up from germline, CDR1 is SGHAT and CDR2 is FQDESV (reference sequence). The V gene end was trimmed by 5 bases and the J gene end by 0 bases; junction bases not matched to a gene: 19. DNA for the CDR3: TGTGCCAGCAGCCCCCCAATTCCTGGACAGGGAGCCCCTAGCACAGATACGCAGTATTTT. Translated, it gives CASSPPIPGQGAPSTDTQYF.

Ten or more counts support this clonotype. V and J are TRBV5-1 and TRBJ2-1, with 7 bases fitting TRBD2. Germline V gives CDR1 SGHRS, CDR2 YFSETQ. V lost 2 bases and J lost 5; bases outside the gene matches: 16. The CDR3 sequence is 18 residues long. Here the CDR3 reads CASSFLPAGTYSDNEQFF. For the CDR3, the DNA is TGCGCCAGCAGCTTTCTTCCAGCGGGGACGTATTCCGACAATGAGCAGTTCTTC.

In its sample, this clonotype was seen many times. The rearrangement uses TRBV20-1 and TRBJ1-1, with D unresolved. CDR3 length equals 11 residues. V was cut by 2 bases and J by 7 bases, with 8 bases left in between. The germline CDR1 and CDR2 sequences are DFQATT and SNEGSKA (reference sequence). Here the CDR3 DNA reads TGCAGTGCTAGAACTCGGGTTGAAGCTTTCTTT. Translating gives CSARTRVEAFF.

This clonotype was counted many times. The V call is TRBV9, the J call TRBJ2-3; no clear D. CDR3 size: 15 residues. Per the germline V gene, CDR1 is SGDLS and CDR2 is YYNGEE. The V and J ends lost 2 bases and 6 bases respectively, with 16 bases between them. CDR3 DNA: TGTGCCAGCAGCGTCCCGTTGAGTCGGTACGATACGCAGTATTTT. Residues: CASSVPLSRYDTQYF.

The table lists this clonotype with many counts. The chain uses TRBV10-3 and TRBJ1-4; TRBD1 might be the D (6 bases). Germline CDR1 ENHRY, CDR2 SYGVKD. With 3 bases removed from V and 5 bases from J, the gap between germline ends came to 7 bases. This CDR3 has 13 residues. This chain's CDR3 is CAISEGGNEKLFF. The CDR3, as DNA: TGTGCCATCAGTGAAGGGGGAAATGAAAAACTGTTTTTT.

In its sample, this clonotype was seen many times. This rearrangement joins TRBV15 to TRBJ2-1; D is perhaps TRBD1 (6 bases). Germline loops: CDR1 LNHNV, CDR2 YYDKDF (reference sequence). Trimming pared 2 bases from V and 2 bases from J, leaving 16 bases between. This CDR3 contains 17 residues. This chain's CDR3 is CATSRLHLGAPYNEQFF. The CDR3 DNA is TGTGCCACCAGCAGACTCCACTTGGGGGCCCCCTACAATGAGCAGTTCTTC.

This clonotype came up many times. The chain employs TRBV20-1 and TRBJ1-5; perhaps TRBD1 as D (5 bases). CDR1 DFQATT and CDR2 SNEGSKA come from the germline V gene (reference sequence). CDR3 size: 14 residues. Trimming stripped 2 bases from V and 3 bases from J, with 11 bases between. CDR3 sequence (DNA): TGCAGTGCTAGAAATGGGGGTGACAATCAGCCCCAGCATTTT. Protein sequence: CSARNGGDNQPQHF.

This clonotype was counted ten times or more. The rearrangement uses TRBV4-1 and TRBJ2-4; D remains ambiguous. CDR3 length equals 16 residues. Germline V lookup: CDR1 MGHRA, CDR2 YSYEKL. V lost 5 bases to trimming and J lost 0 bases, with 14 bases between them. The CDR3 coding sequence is TGCGCCAGCAGCTTGGATACTGGCTTAGCCAAAAACATTCAGTACTTC. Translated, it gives CASSLDTGLAKNIQYF.

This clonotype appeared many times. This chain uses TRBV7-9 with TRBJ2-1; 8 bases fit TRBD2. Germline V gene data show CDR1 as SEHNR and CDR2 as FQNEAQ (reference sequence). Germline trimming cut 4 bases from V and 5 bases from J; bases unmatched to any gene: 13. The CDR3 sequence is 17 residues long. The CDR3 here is CASSSPMGSGEDNEQFF. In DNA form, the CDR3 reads TGTGCCAGCAGCTCCCCGATGGGTAGCGGGGAGGACAATGAGCAGTTCTTC.

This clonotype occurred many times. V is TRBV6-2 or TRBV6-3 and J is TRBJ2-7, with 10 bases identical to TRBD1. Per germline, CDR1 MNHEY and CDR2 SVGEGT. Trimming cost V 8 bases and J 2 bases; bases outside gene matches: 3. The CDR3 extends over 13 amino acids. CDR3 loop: CASGGQGAYEQYF. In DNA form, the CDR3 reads TGTGCCAGCGGCGGACAGGGGGCCTACGAGCAGTACTTC.

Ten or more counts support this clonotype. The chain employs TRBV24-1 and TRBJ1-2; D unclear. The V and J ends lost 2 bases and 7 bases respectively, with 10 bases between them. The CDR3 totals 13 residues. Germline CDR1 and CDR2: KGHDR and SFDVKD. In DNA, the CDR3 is TGTGCCACCAGTGATTACCCCAAGGGTGGCTACACCTTC. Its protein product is CATSDYPKGGYTF.

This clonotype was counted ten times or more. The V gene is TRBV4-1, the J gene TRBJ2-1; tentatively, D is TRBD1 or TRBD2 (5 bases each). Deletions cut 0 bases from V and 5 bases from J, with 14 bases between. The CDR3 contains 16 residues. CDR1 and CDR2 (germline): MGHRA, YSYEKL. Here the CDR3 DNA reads TGCGCCAGCAGCCAAGAGGGGACCGGGTTAGACAATGAGCAGTTCTTC. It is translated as CASSQEGTGLDNEQFF.

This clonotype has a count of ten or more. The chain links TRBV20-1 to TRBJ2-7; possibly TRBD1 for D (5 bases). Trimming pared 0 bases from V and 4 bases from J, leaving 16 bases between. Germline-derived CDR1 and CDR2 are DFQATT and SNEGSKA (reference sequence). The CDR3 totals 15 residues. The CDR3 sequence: CSARDPSQGVYEQYV. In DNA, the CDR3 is TGCAGTGCTAGAGATCCCAGCCAAGGGGTTTACGAGCAGTACGTC.

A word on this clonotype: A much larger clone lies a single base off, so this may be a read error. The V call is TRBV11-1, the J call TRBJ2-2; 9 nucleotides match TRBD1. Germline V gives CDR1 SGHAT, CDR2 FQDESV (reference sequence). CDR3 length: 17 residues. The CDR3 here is CTSSLVRGQGRTGELFF. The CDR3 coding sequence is TGTACCAGCAGCTTAGTTCGGGGACAGGGCAGAACCGGGGAGCTGTTTTTT.

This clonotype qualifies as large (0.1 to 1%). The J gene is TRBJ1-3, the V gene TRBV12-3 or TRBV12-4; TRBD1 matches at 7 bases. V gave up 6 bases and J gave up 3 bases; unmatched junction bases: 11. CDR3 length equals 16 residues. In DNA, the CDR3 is TGTGCCAGCAGGGGATTTAGACAGGGTGGTGGAAACACCATATATTTT. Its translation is CASRGFRQGGGNTIYF.

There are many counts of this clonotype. CDR3 sequence reads: CASSPTGWRYGYTF. The CDR3 region has the DNA TGTGCCAGCAGTCCGACGGGATGGCGGTATGGCTACACCTTC. This chain uses TRBV27 with TRBJ1-2; D is uncertain. There are 14 residues in the CDR3. Germline V gene lookup returns CDR1 MNHEY and CDR2 SMNVEV (reference sequence). V was cut by 5 bases and J by 5 bases, with 15 bases left in between.

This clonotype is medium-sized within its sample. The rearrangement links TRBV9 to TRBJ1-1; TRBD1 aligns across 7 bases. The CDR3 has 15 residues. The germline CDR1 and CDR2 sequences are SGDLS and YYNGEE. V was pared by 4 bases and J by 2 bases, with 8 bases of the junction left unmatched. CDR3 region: CASSPRDRLNTEAFF. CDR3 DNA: TGTGCCAGCAGCCCCCGGGACAGACTAAACACTGAAGCTTTCTTT.

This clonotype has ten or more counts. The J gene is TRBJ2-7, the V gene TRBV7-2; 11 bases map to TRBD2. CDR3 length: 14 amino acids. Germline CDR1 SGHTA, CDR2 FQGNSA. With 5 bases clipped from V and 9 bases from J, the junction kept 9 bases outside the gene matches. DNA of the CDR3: TGTGCCAGCAGCGTTAGCGGGGGGGTAGGTCGGCAGTACTTC. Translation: CASSVSGGVGRQYF.